The 29 T cell receptor beta chains reported below all come from one sample, sequenced in a study of T cells after yellow fever vaccination. One entry per CDR3 protein, called by TCRdb with MiXCR from the 5' RACE reads. In the table there are 400,000 or so distinct CDR3 sequences, 15% to 20% of which are singletons. Here the sequenced sample was PBMCs, taken before the yellow fever booster vaccination. Receptor source: a man aged 18 to 35 who received the YFV17D yellow fever vaccine.

Remarks on this clonotype: Possible read error: a much larger clone is one base away. The V gene is TRBV6-1, the J gene TRBJ2-5; TRBD2 agrees at 9 bases. The CDR3 is 15 amino acids. From germline, CDR1 is MNHNS and CDR2 SASEGT. CDR3 coding DNA: TGTGCCAGCAGTGAAACGGCGGGGGGGCCTGAGACCCATTACTTC. Translating gives CASSETAGGPETHYF.

The sample holds many counts of this clonotype. CDR3 DNA: TGTGCCAGCAGTTCGCCCGGGGGCTTGACCCAGCATTTT. Protein: CASSSPGGLTQHF. J is TRBJ1-5 and V is TRBV6-5; perhaps TRBD1 as D (6 bases). The germline gives CDR1 MNHEY, CDR2 SVGAGI. The length of the CDR3 is 13 residues. Trimming took off 4 bases at V and 11 bases at J, with 15 bases between the two ends.

This clonotype was counted at least ten times. V and J are TRBV7-9 and TRBJ1-4; D is unresolved. Trimming removed 0 bases at V and 0 bases at J, with 2 bases between. Germline V gives CDR1 SEHNR, CDR2 FQNEAQ (reference sequence). The CDR3 has 14 amino acids. The CDR3 DNA is TGTGCCAGCAGCTTAGCAGCAACTAATGAAAAACTGTTTTTT. Residues: CASSLAATNEKLFF.

This clonotype has only a few counts. CDR3 coding DNA: TGCGCCAGCAGCTTGTGGGGCCAGGGACAGAACACCGGGGAGCTGTTTTTT. Amino acids: CASSLWGQGQNTGELFF. This chain joins TRBV5-1 and TRBJ2-2, with D possibly TRBD1 on 6 matching bases. Germline V CDR1 and CDR2: SGHRS, YFSETQ. The CDR3 has 17 residues. The ends were cut back, 1 base at V and 1 base at J, with 14 bases in the middle.

V gene TRBV7-2 combines with J gene TRBJ2-7; D is perhaps TRBD1 (6 bases). The CDR3 covers 13 residues. CDR1 SGHTA and CDR2 FQGNSA come from the germline V gene. V shed 4 bases and J shed 5 bases, with 12 bases lying between them. CDR3 in DNA: TGTGCCAGCAGCTCAGGACAGTTCCACGAGCAGTACGTC. This gives the protein CASSSGQFHEQYV.

This clonotype was counted between two and nine times. The V call is TRBV5-1, the J call TRBJ1-2; D gene unclear. There are 14 residues in the CDR3. Germline assignment: CDR1 SGHRS and CDR2 YFSETQ. V was shortened by 4 bases and J by 4 bases, with 14 bases between the two germline ends. The CDR3 DNA reads as TGCGCCAGCAGCACCGTCGGCGGCCGCTATGGCTACACCTTC. This sequence encodes CASSTVGGRYGYTF.

This clonotype showed up just once. The CDR3 spells CASSLQVYEQYF. DNA of the CDR3: TGTGCCAGCAGTTTACAGGTCTACGAGCAGTACTTC. This rearrangement joins TRBV2 to TRBJ2-7; D might be TRBD1 (5 bases). The CDR3 consists of 12 residues. Germline CDR1 reads SNHLY; CDR2 reads FYNNEI. The V end was cut by 5 bases, the J end by 3 bases, with 8 bases between.

The chain employs TRBV7-2 and TRBJ2-3; D possibly uses TRBD1 or TRBD2 (5 bases each). V was trimmed by 7 bases and J by 5 bases, leaving 19 bases between them. Germline lookup yields CDR1 SGHTA and CDR2 FQGNSA. This CDR3 region has 15 residues. In nucleotides, the CDR3 is TGTGCCAGCAATTTAGCGTCGGGGCCAGTAGATACGCAGTATTTT. Amino acid sequence: CASNLASGPVDTQYF.

The chain has TRBV11-2 and TRBJ2-7; perhaps TRBD1 as D (6 bases). Germline V gene sequence: CDR1 SGHAT, CDR2 FQNNGV. This CDR3 has 14 residues. V shed 1 base and J shed 5 bases, with 12 bases lying between them. The CDR3 is CASSLVPWTDEQYF. The CDR3 DNA is TGTGCCAGCAGCTTAGTTCCCTGGACAGACGAGCAGTACTTC.

This clonotype was observed a handful of times. The V and J genes are TRBV6-6 and TRBJ1-1; D is unclear. Germline V lookup: CDR1 MNHNY, CDR2 SVGAGI (reference sequence). This CDR3 has 13 amino acids. V was shortened by 5 bases and J by 6 bases, with 13 bases between the two germline ends. The CDR3 spells CASSPTRTSEAFF. The DNA for the CDR3 is TGTGCCAGCAGTCCGACCAGGACCTCTGAAGCTTTCTTT.

This clonotype appeared a few times. The rearrangement joins TRBV6-1 to TRBJ2-7; D perhaps matches TRBD1 (5 bases). The CDR3 spans 13 residues. Trimming removed 3 bases from V and 4 bases from J, with 10 bases in between. CDR1 is MNHNS, CDR2 SASEGT, per germline. CDR3 loop: CASSDYRIYEQYV. The CDR3 DNA reads TGTGCCAGCAGTGACTACAGGATATACGAGCAGTACGTC.

This clonotype was seen only a few times. The J gene is TRBJ2-3, the V gene TRBV7-6; either TRBD1 or TRBD2 may fit D (6 bases each). Germline-derived CDR1 and CDR2 are SGHVS and FNYEAQ. V shed 5 bases and J shed 0 bases, with 15 bases lying between them. The CDR3 is 16 amino acids. CDR3 sequence reads: CASSRGAGHSTDTQYF. The CDR3 DNA sequence: TGTGCCAGCAGCCGTGGGGCGGGACATAGCACAGATACGCAGTATTTT.

This clonotype was observed a handful of times. V is TRBV4-2 and J is TRBJ2-5; tentatively, D is TRBD1 (6 bases). CDR1 and CDR2 (germline): LGHNA, YNFKEQ. The CDR3 consists of 15 residues. V lost 1 base to trimming and J lost 3 bases, with 12 bases between them. CDR3: CASSQVWSGEETQYF. CDR3 DNA: TGTGCCAGCAGCCAAGTATGGTCAGGGGAAGAGACCCAGTACTTC.

The chain uses TRBV15 and TRBJ2-3, with TRBD2 matching 8 bases. With V trimmed by 6 bases and J by 6 bases, 17 bases remained unmatched. Germline values: CDR1 LNHNV, CDR2 YYDKDF (reference sequence). The CDR3 spans 17 residues. The CDR3 region has the DNA TGTGCCACCAGATCGGCACCTGGGACTAGTGATAGTGATACGCAGTATTTT. Amino acids: CATRSAPGTSDSDTQYF.

The rearrangement joins TRBV5-1 to TRBJ2-3; D uncertain. Germline values: CDR1 SGHRS, CDR2 YFSETQ. The CDR3 is 14 amino acids. V gave up 0 bases and J gave up 4 bases, with 9 bases separating them. Here the CDR3 reads CASSLAWAADTQYF. In nucleotides, the CDR3 is TGCGCCAGCAGCTTGGCCTGGGCCGCAGATACGCAGTATTTT.

The table lists this clonotype with many counts. This chain connects TRBV5-4 to TRBJ2-3; a weak D match, TRBD2 (7 bases). In germline, CDR1 is SGHNT, CDR2 YYREEE (reference sequence). The CDR3 is made up of 14 amino acids. V lost 4 bases, J lost 2 bases, and 11 bases lay in between. The DNA of the CDR3 is TGTGCCAGCAGCAGGGGGGGTCCCACAGATACGCAGTATTTT. Translated, it gives CASSRGGPTDTQYF.

This clonotype was found a few times. The rearrangement uses TRBV5-1 and TRBJ1-2; 12 bases align to TRBD1. The trim removed 0 bases at V and 9 bases at J, leaving 6 bases unmatched. Germline values: CDR1 SGHRS, CDR2 YFSETQ. The CDR3 is made up of 15 amino acids. CDR3 residues: CASSLGGTGGESYTF. The CDR3, as DNA: TGCGCCAGCAGCTTGGGGGGGACAGGGGGCGAAAGCTACACCTTC. Full variable domain (remainder filled in from reference TRBV5-1 and TRBJ1-2): KAGVTQTPRYLIKTRGQQVTLSCSPISGHRSVSWYQQTPGQGLQFLFEYFSETQRNKGNFPGRFSGRQFSNSRSEMNVSTLELGDSALYLCASSLGGTGGESYTFGSGTRLTVV.

The table lists this clonotype with a few counts. The genes are TRBV6-1 and TRBJ2-7, with 8 bases that match TRBD1. CDR3 length: 14 amino acids. Germline CDR1 and CDR2: MNHNS and SASEGT. The J segment lost 2 bases and the V segment lost 8 bases, leaving 8 bases of the junction unmatched. The CDR3 reads CASLTTGATYEQYF. As DNA, the CDR3 is TGTGCCAGCTTGACGACAGGGGCTACCTACGAGCAGTACTTC.

There are a few counts of this clonotype. The chain couples TRBV10-3 to TRBJ2-7, with D maybe TRBD2 (5 bases). Germline loops: CDR1 ENHRY, CDR2 SYGVKD. The CDR3 runs 14 residues. The ends were cut back, 0 bases at V and 0 bases at J, with 6 bases in the middle. The chain's CDR3 is CAISESDFSYEQYF. Here the CDR3 DNA reads TGTGCCATCAGTGAGTCGGACTTCTCCTACGAGCAGTACTTC.

The chain combines TRBV25-1 with TRBJ2-7, with 8 positions matching TRBD1. J lost 7 bases, V lost 5 bases, and 10 bases had no gene match. In germline, CDR1 is MGHDK, CDR2 SYGVNS. The CDR3 spans 14 residues. The CDR3 sequence is CASSPVGTGSEQYF. In nucleotides, the CDR3 is TGTGCCAGCAGTCCCGTAGGGACAGGTTCTGAGCAGTACTTC.

This clonotype was detected many times. V and J are TRBV18 and TRBJ1-1; D not certain. Trimming removed 0 bases from V and 5 bases from J, with 7 bases in between. CDR1 and CDR2 (germline): KGHSH, LQKENI. The CDR3 runs 13 residues. The CDR3 spells CASSPPSSTEAFF. CDR3 sequence (DNA): TGTGCCAGCTCACCACCGTCTTCGACTGAAGCTTTCTTT.

This chain uses TRBV7-6 with TRBJ2-1, with D perhaps TRBD1 or TRBD2 (6 bases each). The CDR3 is 14 residues long. CDR1 is SGHVS and CDR2 is FNYEAQ in the germline V gene. The germline V and J ends were trimmed by 5 bases and 7 bases, with 15 bases remaining between them. CDR3 in amino acids: CASSARQAGNEQFF. The CDR3 region has the DNA TGTGCCAGCAGCGCTAGACAGGCGGGGAATGAGCAGTTCTTC.

For this clonotype: Compared with germline, one end of the junction differs, possibly owing to a read error. This rearrangement joins TRBV7-2 to TRBJ2-6, with D perhaps matching TRBD1 (5 bases). CDR1 SGHTA and CDR2 FQGNSA come from the germline V gene. The CDR3 consists of 14 residues. CDR3 sequence (DNA): TGTGCCAGCAGCTTGGCTACTGGGGCCTACGTCCTGACTTTC. As protein: CASSLATGAYVLTF.

This clonotype was observed a few times. The chain has TRBV6-5 and TRBJ2-1; D is possibly TRBD1 (6 bases). This CDR3 has 15 amino acids. CDR1 and CDR2 (germline): MNHEY, SVGAGI. V lost 1 base and J lost 6, with 13 bases in between. The CDR3: CASSYWGQGFNEQFF. The CDR3 nucleotides read TGTGCCAGCAGTTACTGGGGGCAGGGATTCAATGAGCAGTTCTTC.

This clonotype has a handful of counts. V is TRBV3-1 and J is TRBJ2-5; perhaps TRBD2 as D (5 bases). Trimming removed 0 bases from V and 1 base from J, with 12 bases in between. In germline, CDR1 is LGHDT, CDR2 YNNKEL (reference sequence). CDR3 length: 16 residues. The CDR3 sequence: CASSQESLGSQETQYF. DNA for the CDR3: TGTGCCAGCAGCCAAGAATCACTAGGGAGCCAAGAGACCCAGTACTTC.

In this sample, this clonotype turned up a few times. The genes are TRBV6-1 and TRBJ1-1, with 10 bases fitting TRBD1. With V trimmed by 10 bases and J by 4 bases, 9 bases remained unmatched. Germline values: CDR1 MNHNS, CDR2 SASEGT. The CDR3 runs to 14 residues. The CDR3 coding sequence is TGTGCCACCCTACCGGGACAGGGGCCCACTGAAGCTTTCTTT. Residues: CATLPGQGPTEAFF.

The chain uses TRBV4-2 and TRBJ2-7; D might be TRBD1 or TRBD2, each matching 5 bases. Germline CDR1 and CDR2: LGHNA and YNFKEQ. With 1 base removed from V and 3 bases from J, the gap between germline ends came to 19 bases. This CDR3 contains 17 residues. The CDR3 nucleotides read TGTGCCAGCAGCCAAGTTGAAGGGGTTAGAGGGGTCTACGAGCAGTACTTC. Its translation: CASSQVEGVRGVYEQYF.

CDR3 in amino acids: CASSQDFVVGGGNTIYF. CDR3 DNA sequence: TGCGCCAGCAGCCAAGATTTCGTTGTTGGGGGAGGAAACACCATATATTTT. The gene calls are TRBV4-1 and TRBJ1-3; tentative D call: TRBD1 (5 bases). The CDR3 length is 17 residues. Germline CDR1 and CDR2: MGHRA and YSYEKL. Trimming cost V 0 bases and J 4 bases, with 16 bases left between them.

The table lists this clonotype with a few counts. The chain recombines TRBV20-1 with TRBJ2-1; D unresolved. CDR1 and CDR2 (germline): DFQATT, SNEGSKA (reference sequence). The CDR3 runs 12 residues. CDR3 loop: CASAASYNEQFF. The DNA of the CDR3 is TGCGCCTCGGCTGCTTCCTACAATGAGCAGTTCTTC.